The 4 T cell receptor beta chains presented below share a single source sample, sequenced in a study of T-cell reconstitution after alpha-beta-depleted transplantation in children. Unique molecular identifiers tagged the TCRbeta library. TCRdb analysed the PCR reads with MiXCR anew, one entry per CDR3 protein. The table shows 150,000 to 200,000 distinct CDR3 sequences, with around 6.8% occurring only once. The specimen comprised PBMCs from the stem cell graft donor, sampled from the stem cell graft. The receptors here all came from a human donor who donated a stem cell graft to a child with Wiskott-Aldrich syndrome.

This clonotype showed up many times. The chain recombines TRBV7-6 with TRBJ2-7; D perhaps matches TRBD1 (5 bases). The CDR3 runs 15 residues. Germline loops: CDR1 SGHVS, CDR2 FNYEAQ. Deletions cut 1 base from V and 3 bases from J, with 13 bases between. The CDR3 nucleotides are TGTGCCAGCAGCTTAGAACCGCAGGGTTACTACGAGCAGTACTTC. Its protein product is CASSLEPQGYYEQYF.

This clonotype was counted ten times or more. This sequence joins TRBV28 and TRBJ2-2; D unclear. Trimming shortened V by 5 bases and J by 4 bases, and 11 bases separated the two germline ends. The CDR3 totals 14 residues. CDR1 and CDR2 (germline): MDHEN, SYDVKM. The CDR3 sequence is CASSVYISTGELFF. The CDR3 DNA is TGTGCCAGCAGTGTATACATATCCACCGGGGAGCTGTTTTTT.

The genes are TRBV2 and TRBJ2-2; TRBD2 might be the D (5 bases). Per the germline V gene, CDR1 is SNHLY and CDR2 is FYNNEI. The V gene lost 4 bases and the J gene lost 1 base, with 10 bases spanning the gap. This CDR3 has 15 residues. CDR3 coding DNA: TGTGCCAGCAGTGTAGGTGAGGGGAACACCGGGGAGCTGTTTTTT. As protein: CASSVGEGNTGELFF.

This chain connects TRBV5-5 to TRBJ1-3, with TRBD1 matching 7 bases. The CDR3 has 15 residues. The germline V gene has CDR1 SGHKS and CDR2 YYEKEE (reference sequence). Germline trimming cut 4 bases from V and 3 bases from J; bases unmatched to any gene: 7. The CDR3 sequence: CASSRGDSRGNTIYF. The CDR3 DNA reads TGTGCCAGCAGCCGGGGGGACAGTCGTGGAAACACCATATATTTT.